This T cell receptor (beta chain) was retrieved from a study of vaccination and CD4 T cells after COVID-19. About the study: The post-COVID samples were taken a median about 15 weeks after diagnosis, anywhere from 35 to 161. Samples were taken after vaccination, a median of roughly 65 days after dose two, with a range of 14 to 241. Study-wide results and caveats: Convalescent patients showed a median around 90% of reactive clones that were seen only post-vaccination.

Per the germline V gene, CDR1 is MGHRA and CDR2 is YSYEKL. Losses at the gene ends were 0 bases for V and 7 bases for J; bases not matched to a gene: 9. The CDR3 has 17 residues. About this clonotype itself: Its target is not known.

TCRdb used MiXCR to reprocess the PCR reads, holding one entry per CDR3 protein. The sample lists 15,000 to 25,000 distinct CDR3 sequences; over 45% were seen once. The chain joins TRBV4-1 to TRBJ1-5; TRBD1 matches 10 bases. The receptor was isolated from a human donor who had recovered from COVID-19. Sequencing used CD4+ T cells from blood, obtained after SARS-CoV-2 vaccination. The CDR3 nucleotides are TGCGCCAGCAGCCAAGACGTGAGAGGGACAGGGGTCCAGCCCCAGCATTTT. It encodes CASSQDVRGTGVQPQHF.